This TCR beta chain was profiled in a study of blood T cell repertoires in COVID-19. Germline V gene sequence: CDR1 GTSNPN, CDR2 SVGIG (reference sequence). Deletions cut 1 base from V and 7 bases from J, with 13 bases between. The CDR3 has 13 residues. Here immunoSEQ multiplex PCR was the method, and the copy in TCRdb shows in-frame clones only, minus some. The table has 250,000 to 300,000 clones, around nine tenths seen once. The TCR was taken from a woman aged 70-85 years with COVID-19, enrolled during active disease. The material sequenced was peripheral blood. The chain couples TRBV30 to TRBJ1-2, with D possibly being TRBD1 (6 bases). The CDR3 coding sequence is TGTGCCTGGAGTGAGGGGGTCCGTGGTGGCTACACCTTC. This gives the protein CAWSEGVRGGYTF.